Listed below are T cell receptor beta chains from one sample, sequenced in a study of cytomegalovirus exposure and HLA in healthy donors. The data were produced by immunoSEQ multiplex PCR, yet TCRdb's version contains in-frame clones alone and is incomplete. The sample yields just over 80,000 clones, of which the top ten take up less than 1.5%. Sequencing was carried out using PBMCs. The receptors derive from a woman aged 30 to 39 in good health and CMV-seronegative. Each CDR3 is given with its conserved first and last residue. Fields, in order: V gene, D gene, J gene, CDR3 protein, CDR3 DNA. D genes are given only for firm matches.

v_gene: TRBV28
d_gene: TRBD1
j_gene: TRBJ2-7
CDR3aa: CASSPSGTAAYEQYF
CDR3nt: TGTGCCAGCAGTCCCTCCGGGACAGCGGCCTACGAGCAGTACTTC

v_gene: TRBV14
d_gene: .
j_gene: TRBJ2-7
CDR3aa: CASSQDWTSSYEQYF
CDR3nt: TGTGCCAGCAGCCAAGATTGGACTTCGTCCTACGAGCAGTACTTC

v_gene: TRBV4-2
d_gene: .
j_gene: TRBJ1-5
CDR3aa: CASSETGSVEPQHF
CDR3nt: TGTGCCAGCAGCGAAACAGGGAGTGTGGAGCCCCAGCATTTT

v_gene: TRBV4-2
d_gene: TRBD2
j_gene: TRBJ2-1
CDR3aa: CASSQARGGLNEQFF
CDR3nt: TGTGCCAGCAGCCAAGCGCGCGGGGGACTCAATGAGCAGTTCTTC

v_gene: TRBV7-2
d_gene: .
j_gene: TRBJ1-6
CDR3aa: CASSLVFGTNSPLHF
CDR3nt: TGTGCCAGCAGCTTAGTCTTCGGTACTAATTCACCCCTCCACTTT

v_gene: TRBV29-1
d_gene: TRBD1
j_gene: TRBJ1-2
CDR3aa: CSVPDRDYGYTF
CDR3nt: TGCAGCGTTCCCGACAGGGACTATGGCTACACCTTC

v_gene: TRBV6-5
d_gene: TRBD2
j_gene: TRBJ2-1
CDR3aa: CASRLAGGPYNEQFF
CDR3nt: TGTGCCAGCAGACTAGCGGGAGGCCCCTACAATGAGCAGTTCTTC

v_gene: TRBV30
d_gene: TRBD2
j_gene: TRBJ2-3
CDR3aa: CAWSGLAGSPDTQYF
CDR3nt: TGTGCCTGGAGTGGACTAGCGGGATCCCCAGATACGCAGTATTTT

v_gene: TRBV7-8
d_gene: TRBD1
j_gene: TRBJ1-5
CDR3aa: CASSIGQGDQPQHF
CDR3nt: TGTGCCAGCAGCATTGGACAGGGTGATCAGCCCCAGCATTTT

v_gene: TRBV6-1
d_gene: .
j_gene: TRBJ2-7
CDR3aa: CASSSPSTGRYEQYF
CDR3nt: TGTGCCAGCAGTTCTCCATCGACAGGGAGGTACGAGCAGTACTTC

v_gene: TRBV1
d_gene: .
j_gene: TRBJ2-3
CDR3aa: CTSSQDPRTSGGRDTQYF
CDR3nt: TGCACCAGCAGCCAAGATCCACGGACTAGCGGGGGGAGGGATACGCAGTATTTT

v_gene: TRBV30
d_gene: .
j_gene: TRBJ1-5
CDR3aa: CAGSVRGKGVQPQHF
CDR3nt: TGTGCCGGGAGTGTGCGGGGGAAAGGGGTTCAGCCCCAGCATTTT

v_gene: TRBV29-1
d_gene: TRBD1
j_gene: TRBJ1-2
CDR3aa: CSVWTGAGYTF
CDR3nt: TGCAGCGTCTGGACAGGAGCAGGCTACACCTTC

v_gene: TRBV30
d_gene: TRBD1
j_gene: TRBJ1-5
CDR3aa: CACGQGHNQPQHF
CDR3nt: TGTGCCTGCGGACAGGGGCACAATCAGCCCCAGCATTTT

v_gene: TRBV7-9
d_gene: .
j_gene: TRBJ1-2
CDR3aa: CASTASVGYGYTF
CDR3nt: TGTGCCAGCACCGCTTCGGTCGGCTATGGCTACACCTTC

v_gene: TRBV2
d_gene: TRBD1
j_gene: TRBJ2-7
CDR3aa: CASSDGDRGYEQYF
CDR3nt: TGTGCCAGCAGTGATGGGGACAGGGGATACGAGCAGTACTTC

v_gene: TRBV2
d_gene: .
j_gene: TRBJ2-6
CDR3aa: CASRPGTGANVLTF
CDR3nt: TGTGCCAGCAGGCCCGGGACAGGGGCCAACGTCCTGACTTTC

v_gene: TRBV6-6
d_gene: .
j_gene: TRBJ1-4
CDR3aa: CASSTSPGAEKLFF
CDR3nt: TGTGCCAGCTCCACATCACCAGGGGCTGAAAAACTGTTTTTT

v_gene: TRBV11-2
d_gene: .
j_gene: TRBJ1-2
CDR3aa: CASSPNRGYGYTF
CDR3nt: TGTGCCAGCAGCCCCAACCGGGGCTATGGCTACACCTTC

v_gene: TRBV5-6
d_gene: .
j_gene: TRBJ1-2
CDR3aa: CASSFNPRLRNYGYTF
CDR3nt: TGTGCCAGCAGCTTCAATCCACGCCTCAGGAACTATGGCTACACCTTC

v_gene: TRBV29-1
d_gene: TRBD1
j_gene: TRBJ1-1
CDR3aa: CSAKDRGRTEAFF
CDR3nt: TGCAGCGCTAAAGACAGGGGGCGCACTGAAGCTTTCTTT

v_gene: TRBV5-1
d_gene: TRBD2
j_gene: TRBJ2-3
CDR3aa: CASAGVIADTQYF
CDR3nt: TGCGCCAGCGCGGGAGTAATTGCGGATACGCAGTATTTT

v_gene: TRBV19
d_gene: TRBD1
j_gene: TRBJ1-5
CDR3aa: CASSSLDRALDSNQPQHF
CDR3nt: TGTGCCAGTAGTAGCCTCGACAGGGCCTTGGATAGCAATCAGCCCCAGCATTTT

v_gene: TRBV13
d_gene: TRBD1
j_gene: TRBJ2-1
CDR3aa: CASSPGTGGVYNEQFF
CDR3nt: TGTGCCAGCAGCCCAGGGACAGGGGGGGTCTACAATGAGCAGTTCTTC

v_gene: TRBV5-1
d_gene: TRBD1
j_gene: TRBJ1-1
CDR3aa: CASSPSGQLNTEAFF
CDR3nt: TGCGCCAGCAGCCCATCGGGACAGTTGAACACTGAAGCTTTCTTT

v_gene: TRBV28
d_gene: TRBD1
j_gene: TRBJ2-7
CDR3aa: CASSAGTGHRYEQYF
CDR3nt: TGTGCCAGCAGCGCCGGGACAGGGCACCGCTACGAGCAGTACTTC

v_gene: TRBV6-5
d_gene: .
j_gene: TRBJ1-6
CDR3aa: CASSPDSPNSPLHF
CDR3nt: TGTGCCAGCAGTCCAGACAGCCCCAATTCACCCCTCCACTTT

v_gene: TRBV2
d_gene: TRBD2
j_gene: TRBJ2-5
CDR3aa: CASRLAGETQYF
CDR3nt: TGTGCCAGCAGGCTAGCGGGAGAGACCCAGTACTTC

v_gene: TRBV30
d_gene: .
j_gene: TRBJ2-7
CDR3aa: CAWSQSGVNEQYF
CDR3nt: TGTGCCTGGAGCCAATCAGGGGTTAACGAGCAGTACTTC

v_gene: TRBV9
d_gene: TRBD1
j_gene: TRBJ2-1
CDR3aa: CASSVQGDEQFF
CDR3nt: TGTGCCAGCAGCGTACAGGGGGACGAGCAGTTCTTC

v_gene: TRBV7-8
d_gene: TRBD2
j_gene: TRBJ2-5
CDR3aa: CASSLATSGYQETQYF
CDR3nt: TGTGCCAGCAGCTTAGCGACTAGCGGTTACCAAGAGACCCAGTACTTC

v_gene: TRBV6-5
d_gene: .
j_gene: TRBJ1-2
CDR3aa: CASSYSNLRDGYTF
CDR3nt: TGTGCCAGCAGTTACTCGAATTTGCGAGATGGCTACACCTTC

v_gene: TRBV11-2
d_gene: .
j_gene: TRBJ1-1
CDR3aa: CASSLVRVGMPEAFF
CDR3nt: TGTGCCAGCAGCTTAGTGAGGGTCGGAATGCCTGAAGCTTTCTTT

v_gene: TRBV15
d_gene: TRBD1
j_gene: TRBJ2-6
CDR3aa: CATSRGQGAGANVLTF
CDR3nt: TGTGCCACCAGCAGAGGACAGGGAGCCGGGGCCAACGTCCTGACTTTC

v_gene: TRBV30
d_gene: .
j_gene: TRBJ1-4
CDR3aa: CAWSWPTNEKLFF
CDR3nt: TGTGCCTGGAGCTGGCCAACTAATGAAAAACTGTTTTTT

v_gene: TRBV2
d_gene: TRBD1
j_gene: TRBJ1-1
CDR3aa: CASRESTGFLNTEAFF
CDR3nt: TGTGCCAGCAGGGAATCGACAGGGTTTTTGAACACTGAAGCTTTCTTT

v_gene: TRBV6-1
d_gene: .
j_gene: TRBJ1-2
CDR3aa: CASSVSVRGYTF
CDR3nt: TGTGCCAGCAGTGTAAGTGTGAGAGGCTACACCTTC

v_gene: TRBV6-1
d_gene: TRBD1
j_gene: TRBJ2-1
CDR3aa: CASSVQGGRYNEQFF
CDR3nt: TGTGCCAGCAGTGTACAGGGGGGACGCTACAATGAGCAGTTCTTC

v_gene: TRBV29-1
d_gene: .
j_gene: TRBJ1-3
CDR3aa: CSATGGNTIYF
CDR3nt: TGCAGCGCCACAGGTGGAAACACCATATATTTT